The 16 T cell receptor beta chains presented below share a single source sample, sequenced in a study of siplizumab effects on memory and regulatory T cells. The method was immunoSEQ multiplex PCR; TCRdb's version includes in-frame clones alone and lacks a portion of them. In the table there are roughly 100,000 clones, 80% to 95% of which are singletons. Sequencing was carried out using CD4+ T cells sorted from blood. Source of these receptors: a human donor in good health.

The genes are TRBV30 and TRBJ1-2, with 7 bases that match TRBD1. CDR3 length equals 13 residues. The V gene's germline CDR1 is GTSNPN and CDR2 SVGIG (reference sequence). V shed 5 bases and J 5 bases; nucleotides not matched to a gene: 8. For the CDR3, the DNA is TGTGCCTGGGCCGAGGGGGCGCGGTATGGCTACACCTTC. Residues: CAWAEGARYGYTF.

This CDR3 is CASSFGGPEQYEQYF. The CDR3 nucleotides are TGTGCCAGCAGTTTTGGGGGTCCGGAGCAGTACGAGCAGTACTTC. J is TRBJ2-7 and V is TRBV28; D may match TRBD1 or TRBD2 (5 bases each). The ends were cut back, 3 bases at V and 4 bases at J, with 16 bases in the middle. Germline assignment: CDR1 MDHEN and CDR2 SYDVKM. The CDR3 sequence is 15 residues long.

CDR3 DNA: TGTGCCAGCAGTTACCGAGGGGGTAGCGCCTACAATGAGCAGTTCTTC. Translating gives CASSYRGGSAYNEQFF. The rearrangement joins TRBV7-9 to TRBJ2-1; possible D gene TRBD1, 6 bases. V was pared by 6 bases and J by 2 bases, with 17 bases between. From germline, CDR1 is SEHNR and CDR2 FQNEAQ (reference sequence). This CDR3 region has 16 residues. Drawing the rest from reference TRBV7-9 and TRBJ2-1, the complete variable domain is DTGVSQNPRHKITKRGQNVTFRCDPISEHNRLYWYRQTLGQGPEFLTYFQNEAQLEKSRLLSDRFSAERPKGSFSTLEIQRTEQGDSAMYLCASSYRGGSAYNEQFFGPGTRLTVL.

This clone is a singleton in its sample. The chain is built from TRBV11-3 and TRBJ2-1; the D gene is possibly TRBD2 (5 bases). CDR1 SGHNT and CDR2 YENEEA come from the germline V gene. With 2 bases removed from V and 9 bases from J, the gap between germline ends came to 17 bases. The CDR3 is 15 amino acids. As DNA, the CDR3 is TGTGCCAGCAGCTTAAATTGGGGTCCCGCGGGTGAGCAGTTCTTC. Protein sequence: CASSLNWGPAGEQFF.

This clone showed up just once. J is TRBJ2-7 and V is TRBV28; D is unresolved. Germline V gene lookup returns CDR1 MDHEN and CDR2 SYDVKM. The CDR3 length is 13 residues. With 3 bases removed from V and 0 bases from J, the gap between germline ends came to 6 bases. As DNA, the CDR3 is TGTGCCAGCAGTTTTCGGTACTCCTACGAGCAGTACTTC. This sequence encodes CASSFRYSYEQYF.

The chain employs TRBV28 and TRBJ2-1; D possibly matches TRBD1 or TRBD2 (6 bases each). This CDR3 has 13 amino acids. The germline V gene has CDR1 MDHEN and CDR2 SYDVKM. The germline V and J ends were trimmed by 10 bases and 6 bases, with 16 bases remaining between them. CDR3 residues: CATMPGARNEQFF. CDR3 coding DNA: TGTGCCACCATGCCGGGGGCTCGCAATGAGCAGTTCTTC.

CDR3: CASSRARNEQFF. CDR3 DNA: TGTGCCAGCAGTAGAGCGAGGAATGAGCAGTTCTTC. The genes are TRBV5-6 and TRBJ2-1, with D unclear. The CDR3 length is 12 residues. CDR1 and CDR2 (germline): SGHDT, YYEEEE. Trimming shortened V by 5 bases and J by 7 bases, and 10 bases separated the two germline ends.

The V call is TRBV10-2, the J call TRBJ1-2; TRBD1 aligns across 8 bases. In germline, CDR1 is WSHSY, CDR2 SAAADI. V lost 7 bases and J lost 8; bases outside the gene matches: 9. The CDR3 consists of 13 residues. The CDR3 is CASTKDRVDGYTF. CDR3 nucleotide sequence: TGCGCCAGCACCAAGGACAGGGTCGACGGCTACACCTTC.

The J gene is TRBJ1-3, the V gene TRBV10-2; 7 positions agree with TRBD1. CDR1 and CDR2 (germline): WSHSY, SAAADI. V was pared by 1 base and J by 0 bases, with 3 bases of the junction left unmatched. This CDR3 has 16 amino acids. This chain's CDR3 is CASSEWGQHSGNTIYF. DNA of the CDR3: TGCGCCAGCAGTGAGTGGGGACAGCACTCTGGAAACACCATATATTTT.

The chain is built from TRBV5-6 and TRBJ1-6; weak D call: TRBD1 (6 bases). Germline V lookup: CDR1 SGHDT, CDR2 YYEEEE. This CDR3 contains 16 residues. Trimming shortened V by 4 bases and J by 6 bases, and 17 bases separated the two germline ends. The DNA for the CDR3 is TGTGCCAGCAGCCCCGCCCAGGGGAACCTTAATTCACCCCTCCACTTT. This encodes CASSPAQGNLNSPLHF.

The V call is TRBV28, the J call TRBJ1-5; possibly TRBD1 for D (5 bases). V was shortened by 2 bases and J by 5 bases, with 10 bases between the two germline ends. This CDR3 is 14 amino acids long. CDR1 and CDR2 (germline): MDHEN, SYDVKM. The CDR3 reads CASSLGDRHQPQHF. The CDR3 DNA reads TGTGCCAGCAGTTTAGGCGACAGACATCAGCCCCAGCATTTT.

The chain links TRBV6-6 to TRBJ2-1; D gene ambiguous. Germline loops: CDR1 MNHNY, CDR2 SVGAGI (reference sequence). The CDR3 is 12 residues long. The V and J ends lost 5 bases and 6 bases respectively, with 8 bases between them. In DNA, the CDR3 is TGTGCCAGCAGTCGCCAATCCAATGAGCAGTTCTTC. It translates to CASSRQSNEQFF.

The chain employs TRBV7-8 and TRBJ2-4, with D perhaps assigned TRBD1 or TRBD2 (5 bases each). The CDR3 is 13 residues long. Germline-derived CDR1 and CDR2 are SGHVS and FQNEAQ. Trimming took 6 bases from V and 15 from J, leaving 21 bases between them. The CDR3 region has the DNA TGTGCCAGCAGTCCAGAGGGGCTGGGCCAAACGTACTTC. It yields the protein CASSPEGLGQTYF.

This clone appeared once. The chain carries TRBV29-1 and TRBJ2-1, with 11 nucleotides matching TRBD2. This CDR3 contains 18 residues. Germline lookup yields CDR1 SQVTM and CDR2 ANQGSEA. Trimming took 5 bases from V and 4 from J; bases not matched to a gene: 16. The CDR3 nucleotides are TGCAGCGTTCGACAACGGGGTAGCGGGAGGGCCGTGTACAATGAGCAGTTCTTC. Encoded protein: CSVRQRGSGRAVYNEQFF.

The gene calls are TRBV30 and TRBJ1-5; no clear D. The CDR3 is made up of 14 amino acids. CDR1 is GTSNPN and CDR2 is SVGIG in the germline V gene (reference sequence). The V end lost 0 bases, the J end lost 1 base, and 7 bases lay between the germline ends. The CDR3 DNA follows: TGTGCCTGGAGTGTTGGGAACAGCAATCAGCCCCAGCATTTT. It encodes CAWSVGNSNQPQHF.

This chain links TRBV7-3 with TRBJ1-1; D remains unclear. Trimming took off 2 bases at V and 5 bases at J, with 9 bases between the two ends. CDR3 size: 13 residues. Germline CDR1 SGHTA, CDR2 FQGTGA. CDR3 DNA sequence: TGTGCCAGCAGCTTAGTTGTGAGTACTGAAGCTTTCTTT. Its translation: CASSLVVSTEAFF.